The T cell receptor (beta chain) under discussion was sequenced for a study of radiation and T cells in renal cell carcinoma. Across the study: Nephrectomy followed 15 Gy stereotactic body radiation by 4 weeks.

Produced via immunoSEQ multiplex PCR; TCRdb's table is partial and in-frame only. This table holds tens of thousands of clones, roughly 78% found once. The time point: blood 2 weeks post-SBRT. Treatment: 15 Gy SBRT to primary tumor, nephrectomy 4 weeks later. In germline, CDR1 is GTSNPN, CDR2 SVGIG (reference sequence). The CDR3 length is 14 residues. The trim removed 0 bases at V and 4 bases at J, leaving 2 bases unmatched. The sample in question was blood, obtained from a patient whose treatment included radiotherapy and nephrectomy. The receptor's source is a woman between 65 and 79 years old with renal cell carcinoma. This chain links TRBV30 with TRBJ2-5, with 10 positions matching TRBD1. The CDR3 spells CAWSVDRGLETQYF. The DNA of the CDR3 is TGTGCCTGGAGTGTAGACAGGGGGCTAGAGACCCAGTACTTC.